The sequence of this T cell receptor (beta chain) was determined in a study of T cells in Graves' hyperthyroidism and ophthalmopathy. TCR beta CDR3 region amplification was performed from RNA transcripts. The HTBI primer set drove a first-round RT-PCR of the TCR CDR3. Via MiXCR, TCRdb re-called the multiplex PCR reads, giving one row per CDR3 protein. This sample yields roughly 500,000 distinct CDR3 sequences, of which about 15% are seen a single time; less than 6% belongs to the top ten. Germline CDR1 SGHNT, CDR2 YENEEA. CDR3 length: 17 amino acids. Trimming took 6 bases from V and 5 from J; bases not matched to a gene: 16. This clonotype was counted ten times or more.

Sequencing input: blood. The V gene is TRBV11-3, the J gene TRBJ2-1; 7 bases fit TRBD2. The sequence was obtained from a woman aged 25 to 39 with Graves' hyperthyroidism that later progressed to Graves' ophthalmopathy. This CDR3 is CASRSQGEGPPHNEQFF. The CDR3, as DNA: TGTGCCAGCAGGTCCCAAGGGGAGGGTCCCCCCCACAATGAGCAGTTCTTC.